The 26 T cell receptor beta chains given below trace back to one sample, sequenced in a study of T cell repertoires in cytomegalovirus infection (dated by TCRdb to 2018 to 2020). The treatment or condition label corresponds to: in vitro stimulation with specific CMV peptide epitopes to enrich CMV-specific T cells. This sample was sequenced with an Illumina HiSeq 1500. Clones were called with MiXCR by TCRdb after fastp trimmed the public reads at Q25, and only in-frame beta chains were retained. Merged by CDR3 protein, the rows form single entries marked with the most common genes and DNA. The sample yields just over 450,000 distinct CDR3 sequences; approximately 42% were counted once. Of the sample, about 39% is held by the ten largest clones. These TCRs' antigens remain unknown. Sequencing was performed on cultured PBMCs, taken from culture after CMV antigen stimulation. The origin of the receptors is a human donor in good health (CMV status not recorded). Some clones in this sample may be carry-over from other donors' samples.

The rearrangement links TRBV29-1 to TRBJ1-2; D perhaps matches TRBD1 (5 bases). V was cut by 8 bases and J by 3 bases, with 22 bases left in between. CDR3 length: 15 amino acids. Germline V CDR1 and CDR2: SQVTM, ANQGSEA. The CDR3 here is CSIRGTPLGDYGYTF. CDR3 in DNA: TGCAGCATCCGCGGGACCCCGCTTGGCGACTATGGCTACACCTTC.

This clonotype was counted many times. This chain links TRBV6-1 with TRBJ2-7; TRBD1 agrees at 7 bases. Unmatched junction bases numbered 3, after V lost 1 base and J lost 3 bases. Germline CDR1 MNHNS, CDR2 SASEGT. The CDR3 runs to 14 residues. The CDR3 is CASSEGQGYYEQYF. In DNA form, the CDR3 reads TGTGCCAGCAGTGAAGGACAGGGCTACTACGAGCAGTACTTC.

The gene calls are TRBV6-1 and TRBJ2-7; TRBD1 is a possible D gene (5 bases). V lost 6 bases to trimming and J lost 5 bases, with 17 bases between them. Germline V gene lookup returns CDR1 MNHNS and CDR2 SASEGT. The CDR3 runs to 14 residues. CDR3 amino acids: CASSDAGALHEQYF. The CDR3 region has the DNA TGTGCCAGCAGCGACGCTGGGGCTCTCCACGAGCAGTACTTC.

The V and J genes are TRBV19 and TRBJ2-1, with TRBD2 identical over 10 bases. This CDR3 region has 15 residues. The V and J ends lost 5 bases and 7 bases, in that order; junction bases with no gene match: 8. The germline V gene encodes CDR1 LNHDA and CDR2 SQIVND (reference sequence). In DNA, the CDR3 is TGTGCCAGTAGTCCCACTAGCGGGGTTATAAATGAGCAGTTCTTC. Amino acids: CASSPTSGVINEQFF.

A few counts support this clonotype. The V gene is TRBV4-3, the J gene TRBJ2-3; D might be TRBD1 (5 bases). The length of the CDR3 is 14 residues. Germline CDR1 is LGHNA and CDR2 is YSLEER. Trimming shortened V by 5 bases and J by 6 bases, and 15 bases separated the two germline ends. This CDR3 is CASSVGGARDTQYF. The CDR3 DNA follows: TGCGCCAGCAGCGTCGGTGGGGCCAGGGATACGCAGTATTTT.

This chain uses TRBV12-3 or TRBV12-4 with TRBJ2-3, with 13 bases lining up with TRBD2. This CDR3 has 16 residues. Unmatched junction bases numbered 3, after V lost 0 bases and J lost 6 bases. The CDR3 is CASSLAETSGGDTQYF. The DNA for the CDR3 is TGTGCCAGCAGTTTAGCGGAGACTAGCGGGGGGGATACGCAGTATTTT.

This clonotype occurred a few times. The V gene is TRBV7-6, the J gene TRBJ2-3, with a possible D match to TRBD2 (5 bases). This CDR3 has 13 residues. The V end lost 8 bases, the J end lost 2 bases, and 11 bases lay between the germline ends. CDR1 is SGHVS, CDR2 FNYEAQ, per germline. This CDR3 is CASQEANTDTQYF. CDR3 coding DNA: TGTGCCAGCCAGGAGGCTAACACAGATACGCAGTATTTT.

The chain recombines TRBV11-2 with TRBJ2-7, with TRBD1 matching 10 bases. V trimming: 5 bases; J trimming: 1 base; junction bases outside the gene matches: 11. This CDR3 contains 17 residues. Per the germline V gene, CDR1 is SGHAT and CDR2 is FQNNGV. The CDR3 sequence: CASSPWGTGDRSYEQYF. Written as DNA, the CDR3 is TGTGCCAGCAGCCCCTGGGGGACAGGGGACCGATCCTACGAGCAGTACTTC.

The V and J genes are TRBV11-2 and TRBJ2-1; 8 nucleotides line up with TRBD2. The CDR3 runs 17 residues. With V trimmed by 7 bases and J by 2 bases, 13 bases remained unmatched. Germline lookup yields CDR1 SGHAT and CDR2 FQNNGV. CDR3 sequence (DNA): TGTGCCAGCACCATTAGACGGGGGGGGTTCACCTACAATGAGCAGTTCTTC. Translated, it gives CASTIRRGGFTYNEQFF.

J is TRBJ1-3 and V is TRBV7-2; D possibly corresponds to TRBD1 (5 bases). The CDR3 runs to 16 residues. The germline V and J ends were trimmed by 4 bases and 2 bases, with 15 bases remaining between them. Germline V gives CDR1 SGHTA, CDR2 FQGNSA. CDR3 region: CASSWTPLGAGNTIYF. DNA of the CDR3: TGTGCCAGCAGCTGGACACCTCTAGGCGCTGGAAACACCATATATTTT.

V gene TRBV7-2 combines with J gene TRBJ2-7, with TRBD2 matching 9 bases. The CDR3 has 18 residues. Losses at the gene ends were 1 base for V and 1 base for J; bases not matched to a gene: 11. The V gene's germline CDR1 is SGHTA and CDR2 FQGNSA. In nucleotides, the CDR3 is TGTGCCAGCAGCTTAGAGGCGGCTAGCGGGATCAGTTCCTACGAGCAGTACTTC. This sequence encodes CASSLEAASGISSYEQYF.

This clonotype was counted a few times. The rearrangement uses TRBV7-6 and TRBJ1-3, with D perhaps matching TRBD1 (5 bases). Between the trimmed V and J ends, which lost 7 bases and 6 bases, there was a span of 22 bases. Per the germline V gene, CDR1 is SGHVS and CDR2 is FNYEAQ. The CDR3 covers 16 residues. Written as DNA, the CDR3 is TGTGCCAGCATCGGGGCGAAGTGGCAGGGAGAAAACACCATATATTTT. This encodes CASIGAKWQGENTIYF. Full variable domain (outside the CDR3, taken from reference TRBV7-6 and TRBJ1-3): GAGVSQSPRYKVTKRGQDVALRCDPISGHVSLYWYRQALGQGPEFLTYFNYEAQQDKSGLPNDRFSAERPEGSISTLTIQRTEQRDSAMYRCASIGAKWQGENTIYFGEGSWLTVV.

This chain links TRBV6-2 or TRBV6-3 with TRBJ2-5, with 10 bases aligning to TRBD2. The CDR3 extends over 18 amino acids. Losses at the gene ends were 6 bases for V and 4 bases for J; bases not matched to a gene: 17. CDR1 and CDR2 from the germline V gene are MNHEY and SVGEGT. CDR3 nucleotides: TGTGCCAGCAGCCCCATTGGGCTAGCGGGAGCGGGGGGAGAGACCCAGTACTTC. This gives the protein CASSPIGLAGAGGETQYF.

This chain links TRBV11-1 with TRBJ1-1; possibly TRBD1 for D (5 bases). The CDR3 is made up of 17 amino acids. Trimming removed 0 bases from V and 1 base from J, with 15 bases in between. Germline V gene data show CDR1 as SGHAT and CDR2 as FQDESV (reference sequence). CDR3 in amino acids: CASSLASGGGPNTEAFF. In nucleotides, the CDR3 is TGTGCCAGCAGCTTAGCATCCGGGGGGGGTCCGAACACTGAAGCTTTCTTT.

The chain recombines TRBV9 with TRBJ2-1; D gene unclear. The V end was cut by 2 bases, the J end by 4 bases, with 13 bases between. Per germline, CDR1 SGDLS and CDR2 YYNGEE. CDR3 length: 15 residues. The CDR3 DNA sequence: TGTGCCAGCAGCGTGGGTGGGATCTCGTACAATGAGCAGTTCTTC. Amino acids: CASSVGGISYNEQFF.

As concerns this clonotype: The junction departs from the called germline gene at one end, perhaps through a read error. The gene calls are TRBV4-1 and TRBJ1-1, with D maybe TRBD1 (5 bases). Germline V gene lookup returns CDR1 MGHRA and CDR2 YSYEKL. The CDR3 is 12 residues long. This CDR3 is CASSQVEGEAFF. The CDR3 nucleotides read TGTGCCAGCAGCCAAGTGGAGGGGGAAGCTTTCTTT.

This clonotype appeared many times. V usage is TRBV7-2 and J usage is TRBJ2-3; D call uncertain. The CDR3 loop spans 12 amino acids. Trimming took 5 bases from V and 4 from J, leaving 7 bases between them. CDR1 is SGHTA and CDR2 is FQGNSA in the germline V gene. CDR3 DNA: TGTGCCAGCAGCATAAAGGCAGATACGCAGTATTTT. Translation: CASSIKADTQYF.

A few counts support this clonotype. The CDR3 DNA reads TGTGCCAGTAGCCTCGGGGGGGGCGGAGGAAACTACGAGCAGTACTTC. Its translation: CASSLGGGGGNYEQYF. The chain joins TRBV19 to TRBJ2-7, with TRBD2 matching 8 bases. Germline V lookup: CDR1 LNHDA, CDR2 SQIVND (reference sequence). This CDR3 has 16 amino acids. Germline trimming cut 6 bases from V and 3 bases from J; bases unmatched to any gene: 13.

The rearrangement joins TRBV12-3 or TRBV12-4 to TRBJ2-7, with TRBD1 matching 10 bases. There are 16 residues in the CDR3. With 4 bases clipped from V and 0 bases from J, the junction kept 6 bases outside the gene matches. The DNA for the CDR3 is TGTGCCAGCAGTTCCTCCCGGACAGGGGGCTCCTACGAGCAGTACTTC. Residues: CASSSSRTGGSYEQYF.

The V call is TRBV7-6, the J call TRBJ2-1; perhaps D is TRBD1 or TRBD2 (5 bases each). The CDR3 consists of 15 residues. With 5 bases removed from V and 3 bases from J, the gap between germline ends came to 14 bases. Germline CDR1 SGHVS, CDR2 FNYEAQ. The CDR3 DNA reads TGTGCCAGCAGCCGTGGGGGAGTCCGCTACAATGAGCAGTTCTTC. The encoded protein is CASSRGGVRYNEQFF.

This clonotype was recorded many times. The chain uses TRBV7-9 and TRBJ2-3; D might be TRBD2 (5 bases). The CDR3 spans 16 residues. The germline V gene has CDR1 SEHNR and CDR2 FQNEAQ (reference sequence). V lost 0 bases to trimming and J lost 2 bases, with 12 bases between them. The CDR3 bases are TGTGCCAGCAGCTTAGCGAGGGAGACCTTCACAGATACGCAGTATTTT. Its translation is CASSLARETFTDTQYF.

This clonotype was seen a few times. The rearrangement uses TRBV7-8 and TRBJ1-2, with a weak D call TRBD1 (5 bases). V lost 5 bases and J 4 bases, leaving 17 bases between the germline ends. There are 15 residues in the CDR3. Per germline, CDR1 SGHVS and CDR2 FQNEAQ. The CDR3 coding sequence is TGTGCCAGCAGCCCCGGGGTCATTGGGGGCTATGGCTACACCTTC. Its protein product is CASSPGVIGGYGYTF.

The rearrangement uses TRBV19 and TRBJ1-1, with D hard to call. This CDR3 has 16 amino acids. V was shortened by 0 bases and J by 0 bases, with 11 bases between the two germline ends. Germline values: CDR1 LNHDA, CDR2 SQIVND (reference sequence). The CDR3 nucleotides are TGTGCCAGTAGTATAGATCACGACGGTATGAACACTGAAGCTTTCTTT. Amino acid sequence: CASSIDHDGMNTEAFF.

The CDR3 protein is CASSSRGAGKLFF. The CDR3 DNA follows: TGTGCCAGCAGTTCCAGGGGGGCAGGAAAACTGTTTTTT. V gene TRBV27 combines with J gene TRBJ1-4; TRBD1 aligns across 7 bases. Germline CDR1 and CDR2: MNHEY and SMNVEV (reference sequence). V was clipped by 4 bases and J by 10 bases; unmatched bases: 6. The CDR3 runs 13 residues.

This chain uses TRBV6-1 with TRBJ1-5; possibly TRBD1 for D (6 bases). The germline V gene has CDR1 MNHNS and CDR2 SASEGT. The CDR3 runs 15 residues. V lost 7 bases and J 0 bases, leaving 13 bases between the germline ends. The CDR3 DNA follows: TGTGCCAGCACCGGACAGCTCTATAGCAATCAGCCCCAGCATTTT. Its protein is CASTGQLYSNQPQHF.

This clonotype was seen only a few times. The chain links TRBV12-3 or TRBV12-4 to TRBJ2-3; TRBD1 might be the D (5 bases). The CDR3 runs 14 residues. V was trimmed by 3 bases and J by 3 bases, leaving 10 bases between them. This CDR3 reads CASSLRAGTDTQYF. The CDR3 region has the DNA TGTGCCAGCAGTTTGCGTGCAGGGACAGATACGCAGTATTTT.